The following is a TCR beta chain sequence with its context. The antigen is not known. The treatment is: roughly nine-day PBMC culture with coronavirus spike peptide pools or control peptides (ViraFEST assay). First, ViraFEST expanded antigen-specific T cells with peptide pools, and next it sequenced the TCRs. Germline V lookup: CDR1 DFQATT, CDR2 SNEGSKA (reference sequence). This CDR3 is built from 12 residues. Trimming removed 3 bases from V and 6 bases from J, with 11 bases in between. Cultured CD4+ T-cell DNA underwent Oncomine TCR Beta short-read sequencing. Scientists extracted genomic DNA from CD4+ T cells grown in culture. TCRdb recomputed calls from the PCR reads with MiXCR, one row per CDR3 protein. This table has fewer than 20,000 distinct CDR3 sequences, around 74% appearing once. The sample comes from a study of vaccination and CD4 T cells after COVID-19. Study background: Sampling that followed vaccination took place a median roughly 69 days after dose two, within a range of 14 to 241. Findings and caveats of the study: Researchers report that 304 of 307 vaccine-specific clones in convalescent patients proved spike mono-reactive.

The rearrangement links TRBV20-1 to TRBJ1-2; D might be TRBD1 (6 bases). The TCR originated in a human donor who received a COVID-19 vaccine. The sequencing here drew on CD4+ T cells from blood, cultured in vitro, taken after SARS-CoV-2 vaccination. Here the CDR3 reads CSASSRGDGYTF. DNA for the CDR3: TGCAGTGCTAGTAGCAGGGGAGATGGCTACACCTTC.